This TCR beta chain was captured by sequencing in a study of blood T cells in healthy people across ages. Isolated PBMCs totaled at least 6 million in each sample. A sample-barcoded 5' primer and a J-beta primer mix were used in a second PCR of about 7 to 12 cycles. Every cDNA was tagged by a template-switch adaptor with 12 random nucleotides. One entry per CDR3 protein, called by TCRdb with MiXCR from the 5' RACE reads. The profile shows around 1.7 million distinct CDR3 sequences, approximately 30% of them singletons. Study-level results: The recorded TCR beta diversity per million T cells decreased in a roughly linear manner with age.

This clonotype has only a few counts. Its antigen is undetermined. Germline CDR1 reads SGHDN; CDR2 reads FVKESK. Trimming pared 4 bases from V and 6 bases from J, leaving 12 bases between. The CDR3 is 13 amino acids. The sample was blood. The chain carries TRBV14 and TRBJ1-2, with a tentative D call TRBD1 (6 bases). This clonotype was obtained from a woman in her twenties or thirties in good health. The CDR3 nucleotides are TGTGCCAGCAGCCCCTACTACAGGGATGGCTACACCTTC. Encoded protein: CASSPYYRDGYTF.